Listed below are T cell receptor beta chains from one sample, sequenced in a study of blood T cell repertoires in COVID-19. Here immunoSEQ multiplex PCR was the method, and the copy in TCRdb shows in-frame clones only, minus some. This table has around 140,000 clones, roughly four fifths appearing once. The sample comprised peripheral blood. These TCRs come from a human donor with acute or convalescent COVID-19. The donor label of this sample is uncertain. Both conserved end residues are part of each CDR3. The D gene is left open where the match is weak. Rows may omit the clone size; those that give it use once, few, many or a size class.

d_call,j_call,v_call,clone_size,cdr3_aa,cdr3_nt
TRBD2,TRBJ2-7,TRBV3-1/TRBV3-2,few,CASSYSGGTYEQYF,TGTGCCAGCAGCTATAGCGGGGGGACCTACGAGCAGTACTTC
TRBD1,TRBJ1-5,TRBV6-1,NA,CARKGGQGYNQPQHF,TGTGCCAGAAAGGGAGGACAGGGATATAATCAGCCCCAGCATTTT
NA,TRBJ1-3,TRBV7-2,NA,CASSLLLGVGNTIYF,TGTGCCAGCAGCTTATTATTAGGGGTCGGAAACACCATATATTTT
TRBD1,TRBJ1-2,TRBV2,NA,CASSERTGTYYGYTF,TGTGCCAGCAGTGAAAGGACAGGGACCTACTATGGCTACACCTTC
NA,TRBJ2-5,TRBV30,NA,CAWSVRGETQYF,TGTGCCTGGAGTGTACGGGGAGAGACCCAGTACTTC
NA,TRBJ1-2,TRBV9,NA,CASSERTGPNYGYTF,TGTGCCAGCAGCGAAAGAACAGGGCCAAACTATGGCTACACCTTC
TRBD2,TRBJ2-7,TRBV7-2,NA,CASSYISGGPYEQYF,TGTGCCAGCAGCTATATTAGCGGGGGCCCCTACGAGCAGTACTTC
NA,TRBJ1-2,TRBV6-6,NA,CASSTGQSWSSLGYTF,TGTGCCAGCAGTACAGGACAGTCTTGGTCCTCGCTAGGCTACACCTTC
TRBD1,TRBJ1-4,TRBV7-9,NA,CASRSDRGGNEKLFF,TGTGCCAGCAGATCCGACAGGGGGGGGAATGAAAAACTGTTTTTT
NA,TRBJ2-5,TRBV11-1,few,CASSPDSAQTQYF,TGTGCCAGCAGTCCTGACAGCGCACAGACCCAGTACTTC
NA,TRBJ1-4,TRBV5-4,NA,CASSLGGRDEKLFF,TGTGCCAGCAGTTTGGGCGGGAGAGATGAAAAACTGTTTTTT
TRBD1,TRBJ2-5,TRBV5-1,NA,CASSPGTGGQETQYF,TGCGCCAGCAGCCCAGGGACAGGGGGCCAAGAGACCCAGTACTTC
NA,TRBJ1-2,TRBV19,NA,CASNAQGPAYGYTF,TGTGCCAGTAATGCACAGGGACCAGCCTATGGCTACACCTTC
TRBD1,TRBJ2-7,TRBV7-2,NA,CASSPTGAEQYF,TGTGCCAGCAGCCCGACAGGGGCCGAGCAGTACTTC
NA,TRBJ2-6,TRBV7-9,NA,CASSLVSGVLSGANVLTF,TGTGCCAGCAGCTTAGTTTCAGGGGTCCTCTCTGGGGCCAACGTCCTGACTTTC
TRBD2,TRBJ2-3,TRBV7-6,NA,CASSLGFGSGGQGDTQYF,TGTGCCAGCAGCTTAGGGTTTGGTAGCGGGGGGCAGGGAGATACGCAGTATTTT
TRBD2,TRBJ2-7,TRBV6-2/TRBV6-3,NA,CASSYSPSGGGGTYEQYF,TGTGCCAGCAGTTACAGCCCCAGTGGAGGCGGGGGGACCTACGAGCAGTACTTC
NA,TRBJ1-6,TRBV2,once,CASSVEQGHNSPLHF,TGTGCCAGCAGTGTGGAGCAGGGGCATAATTCACCCCTCCACTTT
TRBD2,TRBJ2-7,TRBV6-5,NA,CASSLASGGISYEQYF,TGTGCCAGCAGTTTAGCTAGCGGGGGGATCTCCTACGAGCAGTACTTC
NA,TRBJ1-1,TRBV3-1/TRBV3-2,NA,CASSPRGTNTEAFF,TGTGCCAGCAGCCCCAGGGGAACCAACACTGAAGCTTTCTTT
NA,TRBJ1-2,TRBV7-8,few,CASTRSGAYGYTF,TGTGCCAGCACTCGGAGCGGGGCCTATGGCTACACCTTC
NA,TRBJ2-7,TRBV5-1,NA,CASSLSPGPYEQYF,TGCGCCAGCAGCTTGAGTCCAGGGCCCTACGAGCAGTACTTC
NA,TRBJ1-2,TRBV27,NA,CASGTGHGYTF,TGTGCCAGCGGAACAGGGCATGGCTACACCTTC
NA,TRBJ1-2,TRBV4-1,few,CASSQDKVKTYGYTF,TGCGCCAGCAGCCAAGATAAAGTGAAAACTTATGGCTACACCTTC
NA,TRBJ2-5,TRBV2,NA,CASSHPRGGSTRETQYF,TGTGCCAGCAGTCACCCAAGGGGGGGTTCGACCAGGGAGACCCAGTACTTC
NA,TRBJ2-1,TRBV6-2/TRBV6-3,NA,CASTPGTNSPYNEQFF,TGTGCCAGCACCCCCGGCACGAATAGCCCCTACAATGAGCAGTTCTTC
TRBD1,TRBJ1-5,TRBV11-3,NA,CASSSPRRGQVSNQPQHF,TGTGCCAGCAGCTCCCCTCGCCGAGGACAGGTTAGCAATCAGCCCCAGCATTTT
TRBD2,TRBJ2-5,TRBV2,NA,CASSAPWLAGDQETQYF,TGTGCCAGCAGTGCCCCCTGGCTAGCGGGGGACCAAGAGACCCAGTACTTC
TRBD1,TRBJ1-5,TRBV30,NA,CAWSADRGFGQPQHF,TGTGCCTGGAGTGCGGACAGGGGTTTTGGTCAGCCCCAGCATTTT
TRBD1,TRBJ1-2,TRBV5-6,NA,CASSSPGTGGRDTF,TGTGCCAGCAGCTCCCCCGGGACAGGGGGAAGGGACACCTTC
TRBD1,TRBJ1-2,TRBV12-3/TRBV12-4,NA,CASSPGQGRGYTF,TGTGCCAGCAGCCCCGGACAGGGTAGGGGCTACACCTTC
NA,TRBJ1-2,TRBV4-3,NA,CASSQWTQANYGYTF,TGCGCCAGCAGCCAATGGACACAAGCTAACTATGGCTACACCTTC
NA,TRBJ1-5,TRBV7-2,NA,CASSPLGQRQPQHF,TGTGCCAGCAGCCCCCTAGGACAGCGACAGCCCCAGCATTTT
TRBD1,TRBJ1-3,TRBV11-2,NA,CASSPRGAWTGNTIYF,TGTGCCAGCAGCCCCAGGGGGGCATGGACTGGAAACACCATATATTTT
NA,TRBJ2-1,TRBV7-8,NA,CASSLNFGGAVYNEQFF,TGTGCCAGCAGCTTAAATTTTGGGGGGGCCGTCTACAATGAGCAGTTCTTC
NA,TRBJ1-3,TRBV4-2,few,CASSQDPAIGGVPGNTIYF,TGTGCCAGCAGCCAAGATCCCGCCATAGGGGGAGTGCCTGGAAACACCATATATTTT